The next 8 T cell receptor beta chains were all read from a single sample in a study of cytomegalovirus exposure and HLA in healthy donors. PCR primers comprised 60 Vbeta and 13 Jbeta primers. Clones were sequenced by immunoSEQ multiplex PCR, and TCRdb holds only the in-frame ones, with some missing. The data hold some 78,000 clones, with 65% to 75% observed a single time. What was sequenced was PBMCs. These receptors originate from a man aged 35 to 55 in good health and CMV-seropositive.

This clone was seen a handful of times. An end of the junction differs from the germline gene, which may be a read error. V usage is TRBV7-9 and J usage is TRBJ2-7; a possible D gene is TRBD1 (5 bases). CDR1 is SEHNR and CDR2 is FQNEAQ in the germline V gene (reference sequence). This CDR3 has 17 amino acids. The CDR3 nucleotides read TGTTCCAGCAGCTTAGCTAGGGGCTTCGACAGCTCCTACGAGCAGTACTTC. Protein sequence: CSSSLARGFDSSYEQYF.

The chain recombines TRBV28 with TRBJ1-2; 7 bases map to TRBD1. V shed 4 bases, J shed 4 bases, and the junction held 3 bases outside the gene matches. Germline CDR1 is MDHEN and CDR2 is SYDVKM. There are 13 residues in the CDR3. CDR3: CASSSGQTYGYTF. CDR3 bases: TGTGCCAGCAGTTCGGGACAGACCTATGGCTACACCTTC.

The V call is TRBV19, the J call TRBJ2-4; a possible D gene is TRBD1 (6 bases). Germline V lookup: CDR1 LNHDA, CDR2 SQIVND (reference sequence). The CDR3 is made up of 16 amino acids. Between the trimmed V and J ends, which lost 4 bases and 0 bases, there was a span of 13 bases. The CDR3 protein is CASSRGTHIAKNIQYF. The CDR3 DNA sequence: TGTGCCAGTAGTAGGGGGACACATATAGCCAAAAACATTCAGTACTTC. Complete variable domain (other parts from reference TRBV19 and TRBJ2-4): DGGITQSPKYLFRKEGQNVTLSCEQNLNHDAMYWYRQDPGQGLRLIYYSQIVNDFQKGDIAEGYSVSREKKESFPLTVTSAQKNPTAFYLCASSRGTHIAKNIQYFGAGTRLSVL.

The rearrangement links TRBV28 to TRBJ1-2; 7 bases fit TRBD1. Germline CDR1 reads MDHEN; CDR2 reads SYDVKM. V dropped 5 bases and J dropped 3; count of bases not matched to a gene: 6. CDR3 length equals 14 residues. CDR3 amino acids: CASSKEQGYYGYTF. The DNA of the CDR3 is TGTGCCAGCAGTAAAGAACAGGGGTACTATGGCTACACCTTC.

The chain carries TRBV7-8 and TRBJ2-5; 12 bases fit TRBD2. Trimming removed 5 bases from V and 5 bases from J; junction bases left unmatched: 6. Germline-derived CDR1 and CDR2 are SGHVS and FQNEAQ. CDR3 length: 15 amino acids. CDR3 bases: TGTGCCAGCAGCCCCCGACTAGCGGGAGTGGAGACCCAGTACTTC. The encoded protein is CASSPRLAGVETQYF.

V usage is TRBV5-1 and J usage is TRBJ1-2, with D possibly being TRBD1 (6 bases). V was cut by 4 bases and J by 3 bases, with 10 bases left in between. CDR1 and CDR2 (germline): SGHRS, YFSETQ. There are 13 residues in the CDR3. The CDR3 reads CASSLRQDYGYTF. The CDR3 coding sequence is TGCGCCAGCAGCCTTCGACAGGACTATGGCTACACCTTC.

The chain recombines TRBV6-1 with TRBJ1-4, with D uncertain. CDR3 length: 15 amino acids. From germline, CDR1 is MNHNS and CDR2 SASEGT. V was clipped by 6 bases and J by 4 bases, with 15 bases between them. The CDR3 DNA sequence: TGTGCCAGCAGCGGCACGCTGGGCCTTAATGAAAAACTGTTTTTT. It yields the protein CASSGTLGLNEKLFF.

The rearrangement links TRBV10-1 to TRBJ2-5; 9 bases line up with TRBD2. V shed 3 bases and J 2 bases; nucleotides not matched to a gene: 7. CDR3 length: 16 amino acids. Germline CDR1 is WNHNN and CDR2 is SYGVQD (reference sequence). The CDR3 here is CASSEGLAGEQETQYF. Written as DNA, the CDR3 is TGCGCCAGCAGTGAAGGGTTAGCGGGAGAGCAAGAGACCCAGTACTTC.